The clone carrying this TCR beta chain has only one observation. Authors' processing steps: Estimates of nucleated cell counts were drawn from the amplification of reference gene primers. Data came from immunoSEQ multiplex PCR; TCRdb stores just in-frame clones and leaves some out. V and J calls and clone size are given by that table; D and trimming were obtained from the DNA. This table holds 120,000 or so clones, 87% found once. The entry originates in a study of blood T cell repertoires in COVID-19. Overall study context: Some COVID-19 samples were acute and others convalescent; all came from the United States, Italy and Spain. T cells, B-cell-depleted T cells, or PBMCs provided the cDNA or gDNA that served as material.

Germline values: CDR1 SGDLS, CDR2 YYNGEE. The CDR3 runs to 14 residues. V was clipped by 4 bases and J by 1 base, with 12 bases between them. V usage is TRBV9 and J usage is TRBJ2-7; a weak D match, TRBD1 (6 bases). Sequencing input: peripheral blood. This TCR came from a woman aged 55-75 years with acute or convalescent COVID-19. This CDR3 is CASSRTDTSYEQYF. The CDR3 coding sequence is TGTGCCAGCAGCAGGACAGACACTTCCTACGAGCAGTACTTC.